This TCR beta chain was retrieved from a study of tumor and adjacent non-tumor tissue in lung cancer. This clonotype is medium-sized within its sample. Antigen specificity is unknown. Whole-study results and caveats: Normal lung showed higher cumulative top 100 clone frequency than tumor. Compared with tumor, normal lung showed significantly lower TCR diversity. Higher tumor TCR diversity was associated with shorter survival.

The library came from three nested PCR rounds adapted from ARM-PCR protocols. TCRdb ran MiXCR on the multiplex PCR reads and lists one entry per CDR3 protein. Among over 40,000 distinct CDR3 sequences, around three quarters were seen once, and the ten largest hold around 25%. The CDR3 consists of 12 residues. V lost 0 bases, J lost 6 bases, and 6 bases lay in between. Germline V gene sequence: CDR1 MNHNY, CDR2 SVGAGI (reference sequence). RNA was extracted from bulk tissue without any cell sorting. The normal lung tissue was taken more than 3 cm from the tumor edge. The source is an older woman with non-small cell lung cancer. V usage is TRBV6-6 and J usage is TRBJ2-7; D call uncertain. Sequenced material: distant non-tumor lung tissue. For the CDR3, the DNA is TGTGCCAGCAGTTACTCCTATGTCGAGCAGTACTTC. Translation: CASSYSYVEQYF.